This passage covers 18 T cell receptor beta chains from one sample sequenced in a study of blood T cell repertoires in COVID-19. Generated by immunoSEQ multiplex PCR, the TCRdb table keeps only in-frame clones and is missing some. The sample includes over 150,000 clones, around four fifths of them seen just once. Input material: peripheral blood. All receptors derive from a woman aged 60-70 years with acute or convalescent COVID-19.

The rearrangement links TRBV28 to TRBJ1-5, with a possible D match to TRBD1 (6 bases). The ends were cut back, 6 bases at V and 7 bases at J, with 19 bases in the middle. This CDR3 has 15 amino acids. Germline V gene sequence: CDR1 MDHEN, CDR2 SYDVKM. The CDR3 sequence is CASRTQGLVGQPQHF. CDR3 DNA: TGTGCCAGCAGAACCCAGGGGTTAGTGGGACAGCCCCAGCATTTT.

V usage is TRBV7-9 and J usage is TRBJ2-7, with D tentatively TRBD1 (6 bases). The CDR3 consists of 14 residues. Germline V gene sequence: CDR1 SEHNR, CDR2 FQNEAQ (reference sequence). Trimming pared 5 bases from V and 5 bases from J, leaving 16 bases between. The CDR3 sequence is CASSPRQQGDEQYF. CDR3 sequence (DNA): TGTGCCAGCAGCCCCCGACAACAGGGCGACGAGCAGTACTTC. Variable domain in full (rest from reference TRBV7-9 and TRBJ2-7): DTGVSQNPRHKITKRGQNVTFRCDPISEHNRLYWYRQTLGQGPEFLTYFQNEAQLEKSRLLSDRFSAERPKGSFSTLEIQRTEQGDSAMYLCASSPRQQGDEQYFGPGTRLTVT.

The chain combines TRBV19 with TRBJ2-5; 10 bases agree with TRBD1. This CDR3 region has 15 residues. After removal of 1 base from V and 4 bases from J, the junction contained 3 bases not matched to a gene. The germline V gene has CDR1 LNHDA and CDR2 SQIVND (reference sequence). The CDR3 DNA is TGTGCCAGTAGTATAGTCGACAGGGGGCGAGAGACCCAGTACTTC. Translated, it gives CASSIVDRGRETQYF.

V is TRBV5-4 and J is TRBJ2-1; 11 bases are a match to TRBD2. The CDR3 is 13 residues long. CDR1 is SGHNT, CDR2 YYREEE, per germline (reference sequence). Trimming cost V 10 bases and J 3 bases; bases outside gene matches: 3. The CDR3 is CAGGLAVYNEQFF. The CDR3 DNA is TGTGCCGGGGGACTAGCGGTCTACAATGAGCAGTTCTTC.

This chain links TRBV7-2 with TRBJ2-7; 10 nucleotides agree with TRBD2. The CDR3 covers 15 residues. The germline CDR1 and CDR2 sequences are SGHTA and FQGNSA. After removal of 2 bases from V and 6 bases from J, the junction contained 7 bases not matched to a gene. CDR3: CASSLRLAGVGEQYF. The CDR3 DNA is TGTGCCAGCAGCTTAAGGCTAGCGGGGGTGGGCGAGCAGTACTTC. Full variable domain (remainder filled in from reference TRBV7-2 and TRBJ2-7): GAGVSQSPSNKVTEKGKDVELRCDPISGHTALYWYRQSLGQGLEFLIYFQGNSAPDKSGLPSDRFSAERTGGSVSTLTIQRTQQEDSAVYLCASSLRLAGVGEQYFGPGTRLTVT.

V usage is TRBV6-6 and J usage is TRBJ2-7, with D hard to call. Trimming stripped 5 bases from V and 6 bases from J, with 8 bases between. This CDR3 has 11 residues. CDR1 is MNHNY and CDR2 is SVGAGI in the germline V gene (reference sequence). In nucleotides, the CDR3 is TGTGCCAGCAGTGCACCTATCGAGCAGTACTTC. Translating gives CASSAPIEQYF.

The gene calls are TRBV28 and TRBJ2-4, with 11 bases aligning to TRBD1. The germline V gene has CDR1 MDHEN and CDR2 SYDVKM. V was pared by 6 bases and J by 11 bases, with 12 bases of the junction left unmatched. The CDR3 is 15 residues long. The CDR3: CASRLTGTGGWVQYF. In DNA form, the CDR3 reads TGTGCCAGCAGGTTAACCGGGACAGGGGGTTGGGTTCAGTACTTC.

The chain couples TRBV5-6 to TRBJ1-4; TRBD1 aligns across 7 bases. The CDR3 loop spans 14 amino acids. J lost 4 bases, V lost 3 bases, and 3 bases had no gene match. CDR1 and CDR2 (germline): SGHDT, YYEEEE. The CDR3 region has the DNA TGTGCCAGCAGCTCCAGGGGGGATAATGAAAAACTGTTTTTT. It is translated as CASSSRGDNEKLFF.

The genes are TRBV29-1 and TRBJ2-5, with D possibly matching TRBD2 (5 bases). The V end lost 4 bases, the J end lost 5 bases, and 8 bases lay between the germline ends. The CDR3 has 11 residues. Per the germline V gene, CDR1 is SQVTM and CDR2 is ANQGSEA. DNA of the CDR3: TGCAGCGTTGGCGGGTTGGAGACCCAGTACTTC. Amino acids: CSVGGLETQYF.

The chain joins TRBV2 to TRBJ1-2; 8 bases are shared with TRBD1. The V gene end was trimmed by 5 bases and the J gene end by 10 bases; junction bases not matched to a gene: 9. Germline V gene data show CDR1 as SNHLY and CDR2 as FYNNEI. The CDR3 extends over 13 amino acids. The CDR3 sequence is CASSPTGVQVYTF. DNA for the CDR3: TGTGCCAGCAGTCCGACAGGGGTGCAAGTCTACACCTTC.

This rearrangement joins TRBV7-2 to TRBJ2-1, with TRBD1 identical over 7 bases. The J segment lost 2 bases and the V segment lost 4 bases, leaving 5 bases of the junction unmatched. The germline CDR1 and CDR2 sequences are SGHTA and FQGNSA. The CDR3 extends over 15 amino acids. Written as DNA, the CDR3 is TGTGCCAGCAGCTCGGACAGGATCACCTACAATGAGCAGTTCTTC. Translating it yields CASSSDRITYNEQFF.

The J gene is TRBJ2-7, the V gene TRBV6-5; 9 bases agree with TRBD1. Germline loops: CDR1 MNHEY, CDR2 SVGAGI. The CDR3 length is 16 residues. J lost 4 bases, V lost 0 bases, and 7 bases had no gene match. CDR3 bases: TGTGCCAGCAGTTACTCGTCTGGGACAGGGATTTACGAGCAGTACTTC. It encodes CASSYSSGTGIYEQYF.

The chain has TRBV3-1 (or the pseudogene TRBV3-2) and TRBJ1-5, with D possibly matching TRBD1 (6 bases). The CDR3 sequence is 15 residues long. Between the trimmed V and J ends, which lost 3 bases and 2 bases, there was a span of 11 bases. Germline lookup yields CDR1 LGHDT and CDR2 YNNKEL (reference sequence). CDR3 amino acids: CASSQAQGGNQPQHF. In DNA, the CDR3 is TGTGCCAGCAGCCAGGCACAGGGCGGCAATCAGCCCCAGCATTTT.

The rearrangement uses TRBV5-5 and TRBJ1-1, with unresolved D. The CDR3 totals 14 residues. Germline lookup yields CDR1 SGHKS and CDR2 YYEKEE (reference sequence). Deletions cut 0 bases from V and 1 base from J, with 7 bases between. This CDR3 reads CASSLVGRNTEAFF. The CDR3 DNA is TGTGCCAGCAGCTTGGTTGGGAGGAACACTGAAGCTTTCTTT.

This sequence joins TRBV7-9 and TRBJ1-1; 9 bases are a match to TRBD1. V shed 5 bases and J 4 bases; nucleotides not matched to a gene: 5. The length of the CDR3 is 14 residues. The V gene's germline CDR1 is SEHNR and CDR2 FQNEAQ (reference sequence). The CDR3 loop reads CASSLGTGFTEAFF. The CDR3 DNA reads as TGTGCCAGCAGCCTGGGGACAGGGTTCACTGAAGCTTTCTTT.

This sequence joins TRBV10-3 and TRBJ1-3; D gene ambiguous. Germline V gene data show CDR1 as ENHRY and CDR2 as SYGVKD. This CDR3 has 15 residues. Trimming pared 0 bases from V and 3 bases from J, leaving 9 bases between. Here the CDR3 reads CAISESTGFGNTIYF. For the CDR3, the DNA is TGTGCCATCAGTGAGTCGACGGGTTTTGGAAACACCATATATTTT.

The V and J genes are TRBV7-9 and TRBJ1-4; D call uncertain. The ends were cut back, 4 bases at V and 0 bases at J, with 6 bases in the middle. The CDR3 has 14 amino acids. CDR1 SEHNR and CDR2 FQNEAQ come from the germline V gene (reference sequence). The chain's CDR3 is CASSSLATNEKLFF. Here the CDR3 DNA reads TGTGCCAGCAGCTCCCTTGCAACTAATGAAAAACTGTTTTTT.

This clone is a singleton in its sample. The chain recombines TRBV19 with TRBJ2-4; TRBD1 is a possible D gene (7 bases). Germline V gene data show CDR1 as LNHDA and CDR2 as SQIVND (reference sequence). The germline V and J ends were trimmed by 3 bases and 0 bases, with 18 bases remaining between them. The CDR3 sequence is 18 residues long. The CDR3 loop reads CASSISGGGGAAKNIQYF. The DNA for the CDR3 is TGTGCCAGTAGTATTTCAGGTGGAGGGGGCGCAGCCAAAAACATTCAGTACTTC.